These 13 T cell receptor beta chains came from one sample sequenced in a study of T cells and Merkel cell carcinoma outcomes. Some clones are missing from TCRdb's copy, which holds only in-frame ones; the method was immunoSEQ multiplex PCR. Seen here are 15,000 to 16,000 clones, more than 80% observed once, and the top ten hold 9%. Sequences were obtained from tumor tissue from Merkel cell carcinoma. Receptor source: a human donor with Merkel cell carcinoma.

The rearrangement links TRBV7-9 to TRBJ2-3, with 10 bases that match TRBD2. Germline V gene sequence: CDR1 SEHNR, CDR2 FQNEAQ (reference sequence). This CDR3 spans 18 amino acids. Trimming at V came to 5 bases and at J to 0 bases, leaving 11 bases not matched to a gene. CDR3 loop: CASSRISSGRASTDTQYF. The CDR3 DNA follows: TGTGCCAGCAGCCGCATTTCTAGCGGGAGAGCTAGCACAGATACGCAGTATTTT.

The genes are TRBV5-1 and TRBJ1-1, with 8 bases fitting TRBD1. CDR1 SGHRS and CDR2 YFSETQ come from the germline V gene. The CDR3 covers 13 residues. V trimming: 4 bases; J trimming: 4 bases; junction bases outside the gene matches: 3. CDR3 amino acids: CASSGQGATEAFF. The CDR3 region has the DNA TGCGCCAGCAGCGGACAGGGAGCCACTGAAGCTTTCTTT.

The chain joins TRBV29-1 to TRBJ1-3; no definite D call. The CDR3 has 13 amino acids. Germline CDR1 and CDR2: SQVTM and ANQGSEA. The ends were cut back, 3 bases at V and 0 bases at J, with 6 bases in the middle. The CDR3 loop reads CSVDMGSGNTIYF. In DNA, the CDR3 is TGCAGCGTTGACATGGGCTCTGGAAACACCATATATTTT.

This chain links TRBV9 with TRBJ2-2; 7 positions match TRBD1. Germline lookup yields CDR1 SGDLS and CDR2 YYNGEE. Germline trimming cut 2 bases from V and 2 bases from J; bases unmatched to any gene: 3. CDR3 length: 15 residues. The CDR3 sequence: CASSVGTANTGELFF. CDR3 sequence (DNA): TGTGCCAGCAGCGTCGGGACAGCTAACACCGGGGAGCTGTTTTTT.

The J gene is TRBJ2-7, the V gene TRBV7-9; D call uncertain. Germline V gene data show CDR1 as SEHNR and CDR2 as FQNEAQ (reference sequence). This CDR3 region has 13 residues. Trimming removed 1 base from V and 6 bases from J, with 10 bases in between. CDR3 residues: CASSLVPGSEQYF. Written as DNA, the CDR3 is TGTGCCAGCAGCTTAGTTCCGGGCTCCGAGCAGTACTTC.

The chain recombines TRBV9 with TRBJ2-3; 9 positions match TRBD2. Trimming at V came to 0 bases and at J to 6 bases, leaving 5 bases not matched to a gene. The CDR3 extends over 15 amino acids. Germline CDR1 is SGDLS and CDR2 is YYNGEE. The CDR3 nucleotides are TGTGCCAGCAGCGTAGGGTCTAGCGGGGTGGATACGCAGTATTTT. It specifies CASSVGSSGVDTQYF.

The rearrangement links TRBV29-1 to TRBJ1-4; D gene ambiguous. From germline, CDR1 is SQVTM and CDR2 ANQGSEA. This CDR3 is 11 amino acids long. V was trimmed by 7 bases and J by 2 bases, leaving 5 bases between them. CDR3 sequence (DNA): TGCAGCGGCCGTACTAATGAAAAACTGTTTTTT. Its protein is CSGRTNEKLFF.

The J gene is TRBJ2-7, the V gene TRBV2, with TRBD2 matching over 15 bases. The J segment lost 6 bases and the V segment lost 3 bases, leaving 3 bases of the junction unmatched. In germline, CDR1 is SNHLY, CDR2 FYNNEI. This CDR3 has 15 residues. CDR3 loop: CASSDWGLAGGEQYF. CDR3 coding DNA: TGTGCCAGCAGTGACTGGGGACTAGCGGGGGGCGAGCAGTACTTC.

In this sample, this clone turned up once. CDR3 region: CASSLVGTSVEKTQYF. The CDR3 DNA sequence: TGTGCCAGCAGCTTAGTTGGGACTAGCGTGGAAAAGACCCAGTACTTC. The V call is TRBV7-2, the J call TRBJ2-5; TRBD2 agrees at 10 bases. V lost 1 base and J lost 6; bases outside the gene matches: 8. Per germline, CDR1 SGHTA and CDR2 FQGNSA. This CDR3 is built from 16 residues.

J is TRBJ2-5 and V is TRBV5-1; weak D call: TRBD2 (6 bases). The J call may be incorrect, as the DNA end agrees better with TRBJ2-7. The CDR3 totals 15 residues. Germline lookup yields CDR1 SGHRS and CDR2 YFSETQ. Here the CDR3 reads CASSLAGGPDVEQYF. The DNA of the CDR3 is TGCGCCAGCAGCTTGGCCGGGGGACCGGATGTCGAGCAGTACTTC.

This clone has only one observation. The V call is TRBV28, the J call TRBJ1-1; possibly TRBD1 for D (6 bases). The CDR3 spans 14 residues. The germline CDR1 and CDR2 sequences are MDHEN and SYDVKM. Trimming removed 5 bases from V and 4 bases from J, with 14 bases in between. CDR3 sequence (DNA): TGTGCCAGCAGTAAAACACAGGGAAGCACTGAAGCTTTCTTT. Translating it yields CASSKTQGSTEAFF.

Of note for this clone: An end of the junction differs from the germline gene, which may be a read error. This chain links TRBV18 with TRBJ2-3; 9 nucleotides agree with TRBD1. Germline V gene sequence: CDR1 KGHSH, CDR2 LQKENI. The CDR3 loop spans 13 amino acids. The CDR3 region is CAGSGQGGDTQYF. The CDR3 DNA reads as TGTGCCGGCTCGGGACAGGGAGGAGATACGCAGTATTTT.

The genes are TRBV4-1 and TRBJ2-7; no firm D call. Germline V CDR1 and CDR2: MGHRA, YSYEKL. CDR3 length: 15 amino acids. Trimming removed 0 bases at V and 4 bases at J, with 13 bases between. The CDR3 here is CASSQEGRVGYEQYF. CDR3 DNA: TGCGCCAGCAGCCAAGAAGGAAGAGTTGGTTACGAGCAGTACTTC.